Shown below are 4 T cell receptor beta chains from a single sample sequenced in a study of blood T cell repertoires in COVID-19. This table comes from immunoSEQ multiplex PCR, and its TCRdb copy is limited to in-frame clones, with some not included. The table shows some 460,000 clones, with roughly 87% occurring only once. The sequencing sample was made of PBMCs or T cells enriched from blood (not recorded which). The source is a woman aged 18 to 35 with acute COVID-19.

V gene TRBV5-6 combines with J gene TRBJ2-7, with 9 bases fitting TRBD1. Per germline, CDR1 SGHDT and CDR2 YYEEEE. Trimming took 4 bases from V and 1 from J; bases not matched to a gene: 6. The CDR3 is made up of 15 amino acids. Here the CDR3 reads CASSPGQGLSYEQYF. The CDR3 DNA reads as TGTGCCAGCAGCCCGGGACAGGGCTTGTCCTACGAGCAGTACTTC.

The chain uses TRBV5-8 and TRBJ1-6, with 7 bases matching TRBD1. The CDR3 is 16 residues long. CDR1 is SGHTS and CDR2 is YDEGEE in the germline V gene. V was pared by 5 bases and J by 7 bases, with 12 bases of the junction left unmatched. In nucleotides, the CDR3 is TGTGCCAGCAGACTCGTCTCCGACAGGGTAAATTCACCCCTCCACTTT. This encodes CASRLVSDRVNSPLHF. Filled out from reference TRBV5-8 and TRBJ1-6, the complete variable domain reads EAGVTQSPTHLIKTRGQQATLRCSPISGHTSVYWYQQALGLGLQFLLWYDEGEERNRGNFPPRFSGRQFPNYSSELNVNALELEDSALYLCASRLVSDRVNSPLHFGNGTRLTVT.

J is TRBJ2-3 and V is TRBV27; D gene uncertain. The germline V gene encodes CDR1 MNHEY and CDR2 SMNVEV (reference sequence). Trimming left V 2 bases short and J 1 base short, with 13 bases between. The CDR3 loop spans 16 amino acids. This chain's CDR3 is CASSLMSGHRTDTQYF. For the CDR3, the DNA is TGTGCCAGCAGTTTAATGTCAGGTCATCGCACAGATACGCAGTATTTT.

This chain joins TRBV11-2 and TRBJ1-1; TRBD1 matches 11 bases. Germline V lookup: CDR1 SGHAT, CDR2 FQNNGV. V lost 5 bases and J lost 4; bases outside the gene matches: 12. This CDR3 has 17 amino acids. CDR3 bases: TGTGCCAGCAGCCCACGGGACAGGGGGATAAGGGGCACTGAAGCTTTCTTT. Residues: CASSPRDRGIRGTEAFF.